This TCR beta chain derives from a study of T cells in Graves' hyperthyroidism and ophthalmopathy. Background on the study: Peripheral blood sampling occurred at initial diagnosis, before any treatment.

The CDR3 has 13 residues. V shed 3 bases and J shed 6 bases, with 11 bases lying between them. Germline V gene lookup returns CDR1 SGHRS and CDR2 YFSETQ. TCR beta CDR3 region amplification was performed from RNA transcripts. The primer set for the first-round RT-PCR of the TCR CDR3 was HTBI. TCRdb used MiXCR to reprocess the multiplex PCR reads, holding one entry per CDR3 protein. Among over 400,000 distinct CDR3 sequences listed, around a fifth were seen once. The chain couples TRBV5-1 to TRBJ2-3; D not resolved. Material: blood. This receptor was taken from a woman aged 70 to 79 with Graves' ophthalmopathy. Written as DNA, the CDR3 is TGCGCCAGCAGCTCCCTCGGGTGGGATACGCAGTATTTT. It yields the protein CASSSLGWDTQYF.